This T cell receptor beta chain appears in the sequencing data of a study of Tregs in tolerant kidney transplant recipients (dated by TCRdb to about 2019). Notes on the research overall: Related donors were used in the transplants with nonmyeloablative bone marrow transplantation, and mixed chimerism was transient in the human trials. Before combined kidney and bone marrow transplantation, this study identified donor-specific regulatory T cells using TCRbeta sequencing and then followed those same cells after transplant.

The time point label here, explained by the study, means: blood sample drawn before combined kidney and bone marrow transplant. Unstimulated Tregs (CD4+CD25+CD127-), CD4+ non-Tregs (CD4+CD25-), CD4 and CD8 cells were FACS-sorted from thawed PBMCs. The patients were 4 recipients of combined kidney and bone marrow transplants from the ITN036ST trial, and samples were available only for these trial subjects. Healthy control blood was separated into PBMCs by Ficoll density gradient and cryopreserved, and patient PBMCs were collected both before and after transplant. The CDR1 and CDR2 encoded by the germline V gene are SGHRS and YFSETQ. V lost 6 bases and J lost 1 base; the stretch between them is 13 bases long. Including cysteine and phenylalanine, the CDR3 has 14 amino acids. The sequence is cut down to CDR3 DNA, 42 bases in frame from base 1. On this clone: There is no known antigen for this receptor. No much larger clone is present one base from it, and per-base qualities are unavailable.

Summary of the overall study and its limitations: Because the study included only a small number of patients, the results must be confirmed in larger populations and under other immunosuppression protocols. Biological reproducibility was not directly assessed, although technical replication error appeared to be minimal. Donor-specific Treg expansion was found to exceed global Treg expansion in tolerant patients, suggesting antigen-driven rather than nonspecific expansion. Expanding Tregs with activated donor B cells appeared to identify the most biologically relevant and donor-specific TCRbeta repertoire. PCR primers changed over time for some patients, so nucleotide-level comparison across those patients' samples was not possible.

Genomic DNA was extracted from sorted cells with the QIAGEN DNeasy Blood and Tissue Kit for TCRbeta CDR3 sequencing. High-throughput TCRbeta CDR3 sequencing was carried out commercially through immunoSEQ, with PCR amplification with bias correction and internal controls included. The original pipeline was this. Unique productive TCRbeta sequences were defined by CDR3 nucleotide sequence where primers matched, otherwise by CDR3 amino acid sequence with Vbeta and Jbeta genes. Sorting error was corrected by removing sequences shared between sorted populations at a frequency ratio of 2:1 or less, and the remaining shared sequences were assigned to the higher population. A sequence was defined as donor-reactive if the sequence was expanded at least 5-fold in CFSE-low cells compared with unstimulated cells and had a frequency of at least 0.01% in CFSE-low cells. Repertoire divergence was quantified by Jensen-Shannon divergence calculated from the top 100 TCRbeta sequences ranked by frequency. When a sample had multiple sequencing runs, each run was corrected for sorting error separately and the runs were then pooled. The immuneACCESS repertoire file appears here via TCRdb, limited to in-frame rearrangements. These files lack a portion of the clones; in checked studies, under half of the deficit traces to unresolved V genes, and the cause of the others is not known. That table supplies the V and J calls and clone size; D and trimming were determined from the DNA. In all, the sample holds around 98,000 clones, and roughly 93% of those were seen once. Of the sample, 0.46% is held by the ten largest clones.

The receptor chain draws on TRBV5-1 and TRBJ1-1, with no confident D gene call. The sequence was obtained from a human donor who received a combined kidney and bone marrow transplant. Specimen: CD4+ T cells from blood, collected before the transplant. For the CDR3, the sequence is CASTLDPPNTEAFF. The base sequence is TGCGCCAGCACCCTAGACCCACCGAACACTGAAGCTTTCTTT.